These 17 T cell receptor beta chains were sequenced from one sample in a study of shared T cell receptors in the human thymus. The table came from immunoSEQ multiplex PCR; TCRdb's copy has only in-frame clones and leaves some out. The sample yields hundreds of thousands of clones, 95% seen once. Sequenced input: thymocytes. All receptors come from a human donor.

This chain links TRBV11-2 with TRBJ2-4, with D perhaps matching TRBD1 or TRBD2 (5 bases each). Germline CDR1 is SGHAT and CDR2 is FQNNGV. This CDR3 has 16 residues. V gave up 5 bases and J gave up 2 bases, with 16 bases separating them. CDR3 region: CASSHRKEGPKNIQYF. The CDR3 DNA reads TGTGCCAGCAGCCATCGAAAAGAGGGACCCAAAAACATTCAGTACTTC.

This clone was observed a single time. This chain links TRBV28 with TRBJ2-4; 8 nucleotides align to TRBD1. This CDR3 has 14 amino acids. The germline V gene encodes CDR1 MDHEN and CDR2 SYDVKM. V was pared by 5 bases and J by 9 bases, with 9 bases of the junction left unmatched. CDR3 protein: CASSLDRDWGIQYF. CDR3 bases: TGTGCCAGCAGTCTGGACAGGGATTGGGGCATTCAGTACTTC.

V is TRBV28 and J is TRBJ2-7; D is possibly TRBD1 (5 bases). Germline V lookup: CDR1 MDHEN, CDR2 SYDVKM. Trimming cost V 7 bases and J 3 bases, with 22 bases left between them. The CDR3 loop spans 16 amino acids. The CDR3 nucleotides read TGTGCCAGCACCCTGGGGCGGCCCGGCTCAATCTACGAGCAGTACTTC. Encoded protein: CASTLGRPGSIYEQYF.

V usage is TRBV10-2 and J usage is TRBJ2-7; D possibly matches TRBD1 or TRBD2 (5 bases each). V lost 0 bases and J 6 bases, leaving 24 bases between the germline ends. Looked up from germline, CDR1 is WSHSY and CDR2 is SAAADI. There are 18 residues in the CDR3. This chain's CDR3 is CASSESRGTHPGLSEQYF. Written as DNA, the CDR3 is TGCGCCAGCAGTGAGTCGAGAGGGACCCACCCCGGTTTGAGCGAGCAGTACTTC.

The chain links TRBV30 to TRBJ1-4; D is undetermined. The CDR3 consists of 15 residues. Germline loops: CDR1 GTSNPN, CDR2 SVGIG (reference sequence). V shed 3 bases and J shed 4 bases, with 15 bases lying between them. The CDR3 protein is CAWRALGSYNEKLFF. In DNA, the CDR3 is TGTGCCTGGAGGGCCCTAGGGAGCTATAATGAAAAACTGTTTTTT.

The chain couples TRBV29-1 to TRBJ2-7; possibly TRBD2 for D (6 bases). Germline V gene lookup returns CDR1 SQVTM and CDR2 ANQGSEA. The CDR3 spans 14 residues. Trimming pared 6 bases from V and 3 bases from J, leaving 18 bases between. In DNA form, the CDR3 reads TGCAGCGTGGACCGAGGCGGGATGGTCTACGAGCAGTACTTC. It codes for CSVDRGGMVYEQYF.

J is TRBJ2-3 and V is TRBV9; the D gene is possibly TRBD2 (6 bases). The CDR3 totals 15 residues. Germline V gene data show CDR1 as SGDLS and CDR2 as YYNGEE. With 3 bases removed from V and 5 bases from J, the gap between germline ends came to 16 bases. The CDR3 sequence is CASSAYREKGDTQYF. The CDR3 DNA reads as TGTGCCAGCAGCGCCTACCGGGAGAAGGGAGATACGCAGTATTTT.

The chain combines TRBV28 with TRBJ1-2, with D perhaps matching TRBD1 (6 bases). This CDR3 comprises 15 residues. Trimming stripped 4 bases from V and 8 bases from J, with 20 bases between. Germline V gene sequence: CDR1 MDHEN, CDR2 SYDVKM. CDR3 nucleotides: TGTGCCAGCAGTTCACCAGGGGACGGGCTCGGGGGCTACACCTTC. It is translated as CASSSPGDGLGGYTF.

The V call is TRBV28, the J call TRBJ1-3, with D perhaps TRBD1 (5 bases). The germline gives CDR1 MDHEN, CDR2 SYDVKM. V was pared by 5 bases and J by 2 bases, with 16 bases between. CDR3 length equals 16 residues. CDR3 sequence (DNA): TGTGCCAGCAGTCATGGGGCGGGGGACGCTGGAAACACCATATATTTT. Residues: CASSHGAGDAGNTIYF.

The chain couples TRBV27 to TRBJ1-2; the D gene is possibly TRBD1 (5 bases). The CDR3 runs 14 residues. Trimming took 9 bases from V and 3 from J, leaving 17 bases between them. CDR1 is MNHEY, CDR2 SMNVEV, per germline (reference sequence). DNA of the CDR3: TGTGCCAGTAAACACCCGGGGGGTTACTATGGCTACACCTTC. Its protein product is CASKHPGGYYGYTF.

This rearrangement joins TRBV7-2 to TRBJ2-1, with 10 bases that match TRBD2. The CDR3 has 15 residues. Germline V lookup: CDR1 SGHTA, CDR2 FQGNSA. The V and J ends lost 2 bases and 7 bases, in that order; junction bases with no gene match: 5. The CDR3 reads CASSLPAGGSNEQFF. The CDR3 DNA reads TGTGCCAGCAGCTTACCAGCGGGAGGGTCGAATGAGCAGTTCTTC.

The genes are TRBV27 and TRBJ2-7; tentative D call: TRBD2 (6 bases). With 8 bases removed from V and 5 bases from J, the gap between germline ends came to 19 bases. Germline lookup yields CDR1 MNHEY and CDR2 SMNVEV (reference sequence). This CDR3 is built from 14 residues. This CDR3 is CASQARDSRNEQYF. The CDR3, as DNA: TGTGCCAGCCAGGCCCGGGACTCTCGTAACGAGCAGTACTTC.

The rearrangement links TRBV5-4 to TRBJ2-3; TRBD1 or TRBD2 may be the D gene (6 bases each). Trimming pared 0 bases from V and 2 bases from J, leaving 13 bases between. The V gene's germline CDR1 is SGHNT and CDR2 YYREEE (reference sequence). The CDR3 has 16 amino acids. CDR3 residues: CASSLGTEGDTDTQYF. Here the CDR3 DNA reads TGTGCCAGCAGCTTGGGGACGGAGGGGGACACAGATACGCAGTATTTT.

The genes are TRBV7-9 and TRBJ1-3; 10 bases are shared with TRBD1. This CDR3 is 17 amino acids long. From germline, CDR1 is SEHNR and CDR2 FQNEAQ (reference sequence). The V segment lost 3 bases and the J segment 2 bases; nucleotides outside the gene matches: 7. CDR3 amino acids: CASSFDRGLSPGNTIYF. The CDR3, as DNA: TGTGCCAGCAGCTTCGACAGGGGGCTATCCCCTGGAAACACCATATATTTT.

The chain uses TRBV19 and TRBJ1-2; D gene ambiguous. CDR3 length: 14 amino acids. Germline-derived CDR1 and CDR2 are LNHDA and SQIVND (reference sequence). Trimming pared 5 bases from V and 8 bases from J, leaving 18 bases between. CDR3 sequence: CASSPEVGIGGYTF. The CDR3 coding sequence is TGTGCCAGTAGTCCCGAGGTAGGGATAGGCGGCTACACCTTC. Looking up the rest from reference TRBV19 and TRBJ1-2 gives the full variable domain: DGGITQSPKYLFRKEGQNVTLSCEQNLNHDAMYWYRQDPGQGLRLIYYSQIVNDFQKGDIAEGYSVSREKKESFPLTVTSAQKNPTAFYLCASSPEVGIGGYTFGSGTRLTVV.

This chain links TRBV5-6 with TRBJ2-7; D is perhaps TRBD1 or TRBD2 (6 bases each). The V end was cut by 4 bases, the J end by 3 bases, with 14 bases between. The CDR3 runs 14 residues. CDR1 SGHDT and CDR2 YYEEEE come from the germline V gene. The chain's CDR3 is CASSRGDTLYEQYF. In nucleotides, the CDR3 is TGTGCCAGCAGCCGCGGGGACACCCTCTACGAGCAGTACTTC.

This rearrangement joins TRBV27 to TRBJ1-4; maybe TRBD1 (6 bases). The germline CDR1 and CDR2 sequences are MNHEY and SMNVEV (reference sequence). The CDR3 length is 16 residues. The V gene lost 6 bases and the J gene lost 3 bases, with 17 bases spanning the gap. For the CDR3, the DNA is TGTGCCAGCAGAAATCGCCAGGGGAGCGCTAATGAAAAACTGTTTTTT. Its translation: CASRNRQGSANEKLFF.